The source of this T cell receptor beta chain is a study of circulating and synovial CD4+ cells in juvenile arthritis. TCRdb keeps only in-frame clones here, not all; method: immunoSEQ multiplex PCR. The sample holds about 36,000 clones; about 94% are singletons and the top ten take roughly 0.7%. The V and J ends lost 0 bases and 10 bases respectively, with 13 bases between them. In germline, CDR1 is ENHRY, CDR2 SYGVKD. This CDR3 spans 15 amino acids. This clone appeared once. Its matching antigen is unknown. Findings of the study overall: CPL versus bulk CD4 samples: T cell genome counts differed by at least an order of magnitude. Measured synovium overlap likely understates the true shared repertoire. Diversity here was lower than in bulk blood CD4 cells. Circulating pathogenic-like and bulk T cells looked alike by Vbeta family usage.

This chain links TRBV10-3 with TRBJ1-6, with a weak D call TRBD1 (5 bases). Sequencing input: CD4+ T cells from blood. The receptor's source is a human donor with juvenile idiopathic arthritis. This chain's CDR3 is CAISESGQGRSPLHF. The DNA of the CDR3 is TGTGCCATCAGTGAGTCCGGGCAGGGAAGATCACCCCTCCACTTT.